This T cell receptor (beta chain) was sequenced during a study of blood T cell repertoires in COVID-19 (dated by TCRdb to 2018 to 2020). Notes on the research overall: Samples covering the acute and convalescent phases of COVID-19 were provided by collaborators in the United States, Italy and Spain. The prospective study material was composed of cDNA or gDNA derived from T cells, B-cell-depleted T cells, or PBMCs. Deeply sampled blood TCRbeta repertoires from subjects exposed to, actively infected with, or recovered from COVID-19 were included in the dataset. The repertoires were made available in a free public database intended to serve as a resource for research on the immune response to SARS-CoV-2. The samples were drawn from the first 160 participants of the ongoing ImmuneRACE study and from 950 to 1,500 subjects provided by 6 global collaborators. Nearly every sample came with metadata listing a de-identified subject ID, COVID-19 status, age in years and sex. Where available, HLA class I and class II types were taken from metadata supplied by the sample provider and were not determined by assay-based typing. General findings and caveats noted by the study authors: Clinical and demographic metadata were provided uncurated, with the amount varying by source and participant.

Turning to this clone: Its antigen is currently not known. Base-call qualities are not available, and no considerably larger clone is one nucleotide away.

V lost 4 bases and J lost 7 bases; the stretch between them is 15 bases long. The germline V gene provides CDR1 KGHDR and CDR2 SFDVKD. The CDR3 spans 14 residues, from the cysteine through the phenylalanine. Only CDR3 DNA is held: 42 bases, read in frame from base 1. Enrolling through a virtual design, the prospective study's participants ranged in age from roughly 18 to 100 years and lived across around 25 United States geographic areas. To assign participants to cohorts, the prospective study relied on clinical history that participants themselves reported in a screening survey and a study questionnaire. Recovered participants in ImmuneRACE Cohort 3 were defined as having two consecutive negative NP/OP PCR tests, clearance from a healthcare professional, or resolution of symptoms. In the prospective study, mobile phlebotomists collected whole blood, serum and a nasopharyngeal or oropharyngeal swab from each participant. Participants in the prospective study had the option to provide additional blood draws and questionnaires over a roughly 2-month period. Blood samples from the prospective study were shipped frozen or at room temperature prior to DNA extraction.

TCRbeta CDR3 regions were amplified from genomic DNA using the immunoSEQ Assay, a bias-controlled multiplex PCR. In the original analysis: The number of nucleated cells in each sample was estimated by amplification of reference gene primers within the assay. To quantify the absolute abundance of each unique TCRbeta CDR3 rearrangement, sequence reads were collapsed and filtered. For each sample, productive Simpson clonality was calculated as the square root of Simpson's diversity index across productive rearrangements. Sourced from immuneACCESS, this table was stored by TCRdb with only in-frame sequences that have V and J called. A share of the clones is absent; for the studies checked, an unresolved V gene accounts for under half, and the remainder has no known explanation. The DNA was the basis for D and trimming; V, J and clone size are from that table. In all, the sample holds hundreds of thousands of clones, and about 83% of those were seen once. Jointly, the top ten make up approximately 9.3% of the sample.

The sequence is built from TRBV24-1 and TRBJ1-2; the D region possibly corresponds to TRBD1 (6 bases align). Sequenced sample: PBMCs or T cells enriched from blood (not recorded which). The sequence came from a woman between 50 and 59 years old who had recovered from COVID-19. The sequenced DNA: TGTGCCACCAGTGAACCAGTAAGGGGGACTGGCTACACCTTC. This sequence encodes CATSEPVRGTGYTF.